The source of this T cell receptor beta chain is a study of cytomegalovirus exposure and HLA in healthy donors. Study-level results: Rarity characterized most TCR sequences, yet some public TCRs appeared in many donors. Later analysis reportedly placed an Asian-associated ancestry cluster below the approximately 700-donor mean in N-insertions. In an earlier analysis, in about 530 donors, most V segments appeared productive either ~90% or ~30% of the time. Roughly even sequencing depth across donors was the assumption behind the presence/absence analyses.

The CDR3 length is 15 residues. Germline lookup yields CDR1 SGHTA and CDR2 FQGTGA. Trimming at V came to 5 bases and at J to 3 bases, leaving 6 bases not matched to a gene. This clone was observed a few times. Its target is not known. PCR used 60 Vbeta primers and 13 Jbeta primers. Measured with immunoSEQ multiplex PCR; TCRdb has only the in-frame clones, and not every one. The sample comprises approximately 100,000 clones, approximately 68% of which are singletons, and less than 5% rests with the top ten. This chain joins TRBV7-3 and TRBJ2-2; 7 positions match TRBD2. The origin of this receptor is a woman younger than 35 in good health and CMV-seropositive. Sequencing was done on a sample of PBMCs. The CDR3 region has the DNA TGTGCCAGCAGCCAGCAGGCGGGAGACACCGGGGAGCTGTTTTTT. Its protein is CASSQQAGDTGELFF.